This TCR beta chain was recovered during a study of regulatory T cells in long-lasting Graves disease. Combining iRepertoire HTBI primers with Arm-PCR of CDR3 regions, the authors built TCR beta libraries. TCRdb itself ran the multiplex PCR reads through MiXCR, one entry per CDR3 protein. The sample shows a few hundred thousand distinct CDR3 sequences, 15% of them seen only once. Time point reported: newly diagnosed GD, antithyroid drugs for less than 3 months. The authors made the TCR library using RNA they extracted from PBMCs. There are many counts of this clonotype. The same specimen was also included in a second study, on T cells in Graves' hyperthyroidism and ophthalmopathy. Turning to that study: An absence of ophthalmopathy progression within 18 months meant stable Graves' hyperthyroidism. TCR CDR3 underwent first-round RT-PCR with the HTBI primer set.

The sequencing here drew on peripheral blood mononuclear cells (PBMCs), taken at new diagnosis, from a patient treated with antithyroid drugs. The receptor was derived from a woman between 35 and 50 years old with Graves disease.

The CDR3: CASTLIIGGDEQYF. The CDR3, as DNA: TGTGCCAGCACCCTTATTATCGGGGGCGACGAGCAGTACTTC. The chain employs TRBV11-2 and TRBJ2-7; D may be TRBD1 or TRBD2 (6 bases each). The CDR3 spans 14 residues. Trimming took 7 bases from V and 5 from J, leaving 18 bases between them. Germline loops: CDR1 SGHAT, CDR2 FQNNGV.